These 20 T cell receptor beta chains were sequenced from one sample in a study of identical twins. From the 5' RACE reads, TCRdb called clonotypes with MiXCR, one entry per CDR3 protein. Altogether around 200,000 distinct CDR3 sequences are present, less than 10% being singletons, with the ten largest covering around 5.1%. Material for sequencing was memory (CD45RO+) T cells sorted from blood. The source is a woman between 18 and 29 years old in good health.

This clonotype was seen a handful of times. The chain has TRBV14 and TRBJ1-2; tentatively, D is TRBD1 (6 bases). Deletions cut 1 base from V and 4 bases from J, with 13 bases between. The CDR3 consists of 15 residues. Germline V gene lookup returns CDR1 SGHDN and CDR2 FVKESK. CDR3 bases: TGTGCCAGCAGCCAAGTAACAGGGTGGAGCTATGGCTACACCTTC. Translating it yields CASSQVTGWSYGYTF.

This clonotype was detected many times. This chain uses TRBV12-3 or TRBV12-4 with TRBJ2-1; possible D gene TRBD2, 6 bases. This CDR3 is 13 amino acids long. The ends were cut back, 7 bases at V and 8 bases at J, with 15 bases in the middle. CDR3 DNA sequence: TGTGCCAGCATCTTAGGAGGGGACGATGAGCAGTTCTTC. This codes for CASILGGDDEQFF.

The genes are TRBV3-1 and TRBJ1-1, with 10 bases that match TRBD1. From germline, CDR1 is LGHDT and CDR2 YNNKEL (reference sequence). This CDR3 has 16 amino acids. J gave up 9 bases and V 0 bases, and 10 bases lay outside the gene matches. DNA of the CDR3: TGTGCCAGCAGCCAAGACTCCGGGACAGGGGTAGGGAAAGCTTTCTTT. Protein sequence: CASSQDSGTGVGKAFF.

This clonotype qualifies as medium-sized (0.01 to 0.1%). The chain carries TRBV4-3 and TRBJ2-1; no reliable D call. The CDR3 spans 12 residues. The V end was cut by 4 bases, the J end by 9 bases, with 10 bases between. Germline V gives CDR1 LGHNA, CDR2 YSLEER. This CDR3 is CASSLDGSEQFF. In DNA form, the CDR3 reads TGCGCCAGCAGCCTTGATGGCAGTGAGCAGTTCTTC.

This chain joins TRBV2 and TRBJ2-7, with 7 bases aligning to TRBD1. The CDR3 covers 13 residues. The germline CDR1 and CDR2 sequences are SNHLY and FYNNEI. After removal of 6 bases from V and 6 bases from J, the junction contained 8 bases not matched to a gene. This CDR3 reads CASRLGTVGEQYF. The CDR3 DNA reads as TGTGCCAGCAGGCTCGGGACAGTGGGCGAGCAGTACTTC.

The CDR3 DNA sequence: TGCGCCAGCCAACCGGGACAGAGCTCCTACGAGCAGTACTTC. It translates to CASQPGQSSYEQYF. This sequence joins TRBV10-2 and TRBJ2-7, with TRBD1 identical over 7 bases. The CDR3 runs 14 residues. The V gene's germline CDR1 is WSHSY and CDR2 SAAADI. Trimming took 8 bases from V and 0 from J; bases not matched to a gene: 7.

This CDR3 reads CASRGELSNQPQHF. The DNA of the CDR3 is TGTGCCAGCAGGGGGGAGTTGAGCAATCAGCCCCAGCATTTT. This rearrangement joins TRBV6-1 to TRBJ1-5; maybe TRBD1 (5 bases). Germline V gives CDR1 MNHNS, CDR2 SASEGT. The CDR3 has 14 residues. V dropped 6 bases and J dropped 1 base, with 10 bases sitting between them.

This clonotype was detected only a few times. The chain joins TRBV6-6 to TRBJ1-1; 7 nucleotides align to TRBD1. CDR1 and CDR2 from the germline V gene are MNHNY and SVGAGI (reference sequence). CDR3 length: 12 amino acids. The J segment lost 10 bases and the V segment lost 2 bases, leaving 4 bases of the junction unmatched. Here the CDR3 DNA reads TGTGCCAGCAGTTACCAGGGGGTCCGAGCTTTCTTT. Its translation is CASSYQGVRAFF.

CDR3 sequence reads: CSAAQPNYGYTF. The CDR3 coding sequence is TGCAGTGCTGCCCAGCCCAACTATGGCTACACCTTC. This chain links TRBV20-1 with TRBJ1-2; D gene uncertain. Deletions cut 5 bases from V and 2 bases from J, with 9 bases between. CDR1 is DFQATT and CDR2 is SNEGSKA in the germline V gene (reference sequence). There are 12 residues in the CDR3.

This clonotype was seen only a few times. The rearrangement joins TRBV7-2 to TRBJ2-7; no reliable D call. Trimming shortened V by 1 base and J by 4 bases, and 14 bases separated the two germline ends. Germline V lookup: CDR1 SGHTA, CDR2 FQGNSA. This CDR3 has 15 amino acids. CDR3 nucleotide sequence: TGTGCCAGCAGCTTAGTCTCGGTGGCCCGTTACGAGCAGTACTTC. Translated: CASSLVSVARYEQYF.

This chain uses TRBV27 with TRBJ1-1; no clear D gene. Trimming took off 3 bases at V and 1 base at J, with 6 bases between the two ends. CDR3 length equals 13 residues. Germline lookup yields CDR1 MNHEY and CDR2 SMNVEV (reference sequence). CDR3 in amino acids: CASSFTQNTEAFF. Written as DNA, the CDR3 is TGTGCCAGCAGTTTTACGCAGAACACTGAAGCTTTCTTT.

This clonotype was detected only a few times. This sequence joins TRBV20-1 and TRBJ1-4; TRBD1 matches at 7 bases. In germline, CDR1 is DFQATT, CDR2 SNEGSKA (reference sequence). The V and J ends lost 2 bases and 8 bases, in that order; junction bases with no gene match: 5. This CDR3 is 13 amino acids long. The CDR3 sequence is CSARRQGREKLFF. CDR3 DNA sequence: TGCAGTGCTAGAAGACAGGGTAGGGAAAAACTGTTTTTT.

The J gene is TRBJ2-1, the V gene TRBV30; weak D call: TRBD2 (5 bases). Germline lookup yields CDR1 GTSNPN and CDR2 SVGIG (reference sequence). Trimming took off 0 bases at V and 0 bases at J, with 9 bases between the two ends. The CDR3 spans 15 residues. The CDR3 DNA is TGTGCCTGGAGTGTAGTGGGGAGCTCCTACAATGAGCAGTTCTTC. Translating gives CAWSVVGSSYNEQFF.

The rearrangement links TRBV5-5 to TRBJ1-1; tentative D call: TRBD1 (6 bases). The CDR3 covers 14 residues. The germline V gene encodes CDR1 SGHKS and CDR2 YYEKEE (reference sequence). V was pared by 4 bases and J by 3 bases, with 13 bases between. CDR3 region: CASSPRGAYTEAFF. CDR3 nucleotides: TGTGCCAGCAGCCCGAGGGGGGCGTACACTGAAGCTTTCTTT.

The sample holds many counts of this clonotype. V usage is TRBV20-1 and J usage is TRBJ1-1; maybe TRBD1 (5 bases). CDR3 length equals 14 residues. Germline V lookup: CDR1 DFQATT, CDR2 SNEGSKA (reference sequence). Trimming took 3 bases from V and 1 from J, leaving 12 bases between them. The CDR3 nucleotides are TGCAGTGCTAGCGGGGACGGGTGGAACACTGAAGCTTTCTTT. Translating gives CSASGDGWNTEAFF.

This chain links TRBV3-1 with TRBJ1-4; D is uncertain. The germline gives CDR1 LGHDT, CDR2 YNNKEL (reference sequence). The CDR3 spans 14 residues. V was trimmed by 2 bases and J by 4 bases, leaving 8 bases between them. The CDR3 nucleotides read TGTGCCAGCAGCCAAAAGACAAATAATGAAAAACTGTTTTTT. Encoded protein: CASSQKTNNEKLFF.

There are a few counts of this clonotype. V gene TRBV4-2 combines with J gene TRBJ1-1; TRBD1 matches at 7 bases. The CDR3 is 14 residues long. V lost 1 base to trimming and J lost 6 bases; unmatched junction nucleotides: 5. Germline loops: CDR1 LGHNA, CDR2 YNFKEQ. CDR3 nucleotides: TGTGCCAGCAGCCAAGCCGGGACAGACGCTGAAGCTTTCTTT. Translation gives CASSQAGTDAEAFF.

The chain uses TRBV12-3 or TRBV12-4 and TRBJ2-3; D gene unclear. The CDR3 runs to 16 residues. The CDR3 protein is CATLDQTGLSADTQYF. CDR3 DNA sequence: TGTGCGACCTTGGACCAAACGGGCCTTTCGGCAGATACGCAGTATTTT.

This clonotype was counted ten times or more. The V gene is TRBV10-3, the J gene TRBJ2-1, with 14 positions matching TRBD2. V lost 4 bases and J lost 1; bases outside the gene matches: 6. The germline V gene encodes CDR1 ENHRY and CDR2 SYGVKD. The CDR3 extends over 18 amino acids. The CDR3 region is CAISGGLAGAWSYNEQFF. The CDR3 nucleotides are TGTGCCATCAGTGGGGGACTAGCGGGAGCATGGTCCTACAATGAGCAGTTCTTC.

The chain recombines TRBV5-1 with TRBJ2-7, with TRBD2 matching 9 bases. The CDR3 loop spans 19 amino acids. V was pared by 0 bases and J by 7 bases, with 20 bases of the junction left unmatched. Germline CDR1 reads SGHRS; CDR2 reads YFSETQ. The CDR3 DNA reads TGCGCCAGCAGCTTGGGATGGGCGAATAGCGGGGGCCTGCCGGGGGAGCAGTACTTC. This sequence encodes CASSLGWANSGGLPGEQYF.